Listed below are T cell receptor beta chains from one sample, sequenced in a study of control samples from healthy donors and cancer patients. The assay was immunoSEQ multiplex PCR, and TCRdb's table has in-frame clones only and misses some. The table lists 90,000 or so clones, just under 85% of them singletons, with roughly 19% in the top ten. The sequencing sample was made of blood. The receptor source for this set is a man in his thirties or forties in good health. CDR3s include the opening cysteine and the closing phenylalanine or tryptophan. D genes are given only for firm matches. Where a row states a size, it is once, few, many or the class of an expanded clone; other rows omit it.

V: TRBV27; J: TRBJ1-5; size: .; D: TRBD1; DNA: TGTGCCAGCAGTTTTGGGACAGGTAATCAGCCCCAGCATTTT; CDR3: CASSFGTGNQPQHF
V: TRBV10-1; J: TRBJ2-3; size: .; D: TRBD1; DNA: TGCGCCAGCAGTAGCCAGGGGACAGCTGCACCTGATACGCAGTATTTT; CDR3: CASSSQGTAAPDTQYF
V: TRBV19; J: TRBJ2-7; size: .; D: .; DNA: TGTGCCAGTAAGAGGCGCCAGGGCAGGGGCTACGAGCAGTACTTC; CDR3: CASKRRQGRGYEQYF
V: TRBV10-3; J: TRBJ1-4; size: .; D: TRBD1; DNA: TGTGCCATCGGACAGGGGGCAACTAATGAAAAACTGTTTTTT; CDR3: CAIGQGATNEKLFF
V: TRBV5-1; J: TRBJ2-2; size: .; D: TRBD2; DNA: TGCGCCAGCAGCCGTAGCGGGGGTGGTAACACCGGGGAGCTGTTTTTT; CDR3: CASSRSGGGNTGELFF
V: TRBV19; J: TRBJ1-5; size: .; D: .; DNA: TGTGCCAGTAGTATACGCCAGGGGACAAGGGGACAGCCCCAGCATTTT; CDR3: CASSIRQGTRGQPQHF
V: TRBV11-2; J: TRBJ1-3; size: .; D: .; DNA: TGTGCCAGCAGCTTAGACAAGGGACTTGGAAACACCATATATTTT; CDR3: CASSLDKGLGNTIYF
V: TRBV9; J: TRBJ2-5; size: .; D: TRBD2; DNA: TGTGCCAGCAGCCCAACCGGTAGCGGGAGAGGGACCCAGTACTTC; CDR3: CASSPTGSGRGTQYF
V: TRBV2; J: TRBJ2-3; size: .; D: .; DNA: TGTGCCAGCAGTGTAGGGGGGCGGGGAGCAGATACGCAGTATTTT; CDR3: CASSVGGRGADTQYF
V: TRBV11-2; J: TRBJ1-1; size: .; D: .; DNA: TGTGCCAGCAGCTTGCAGGGAGGCACTGAAGCTTTCTTT; CDR3: CASSLQGGTEAFF
V: TRBV30; J: TRBJ1-5; size: .; D: .; DNA: TGTGCCTGGAGTGTTGAGGGGCAGCCCCAGCATTTT; CDR3: CAWSVEGQPQHF
V: TRBV5-8; J: TRBJ1-1; size: .; D: .; DNA: TGTGCCAGCAGCTTGTCAGGGACTGAAGCTTTCTTT; CDR3: CASSLSGTEAFF
V: TRBV11-3; J: TRBJ2-5; size: .; D: TRBD1; DNA: TGTGCCAGCAGCTTAGGAGGACAGGTTCAAGAGACCCAGTACTTC; CDR3: CASSLGGQVQETQYF
V: TRBV29-1; J: TRBJ1-2; size: once; D: .; DNA: TGCAGCGCGGGGGGGGATGGCTACACCTTC; CDR3: CSAGGDGYTF
V: TRBV5-1; J: TRBJ2-4; size: .; D: TRBD1; DNA: TGCGCCAGCAGCTTGGTACCCACAGGGGGGGCCAAAAACATTCAGTACTTC; CDR3: CASSLVPTGGAKNIQYF
V: TRBV16; J: TRBJ2-7; size: .; D: TRBD2; DNA: TGTGCCAGCAGCCAACTAGCGGGGGGATCCTACGAGCAGTACTTC; CDR3: CASSQLAGGSYEQYF
V: TRBV10-3; J: TRBJ1-1; size: .; D: TRBD1; DNA: TGTGCCATCAGTGGGGGACAGCGGAACACTGAAGCTTTCTTT; CDR3: CAISGGQRNTEAFF
V: TRBV10-1; J: TRBJ2-3; size: once; D: TRBD2; DNA: TGCGCCAGCAGTGAGTCGGGACTAGCGGATACGCAGTATTTT; CDR3: CASSESGLADTQYF
V: TRBV5-5; J: TRBJ2-1; size: .; D: .; DNA: TGTGCCAGCAGCTTTCAGGTCGATGAGCAGTTCTTC; CDR3: CASSFQVDEQFF
V: TRBV20-1; J: TRBJ2-5; size: .; D: .; DNA: TGCAGTGCTTTACTCGAGACCCAGTACTTC; CDR3: CSALLETQYF
V: TRBV19; J: TRBJ1-6; size: few; D: .; DNA: TGTGCCAGTAGTATCGGCGCCGCAAGAGATTCACCCCTCCACTTT; CDR3: CASSIGAARDSPLHF
V: TRBV18; J: TRBJ2-3; size: .; D: TRBD2; DNA: TGTGCCAGCTCTCGGACTAGCGGGGGGGCCGGGACAGATACGCAGTATTTT; CDR3: CASSRTSGGAGTDTQYF
V: TRBV7-3; J: TRBJ2-2; size: .; D: TRBD1; DNA: TGTGCCAGCAGCTTAGAGGGGGCGACCGGGGAGCTGTTTTTT; CDR3: CASSLEGATGELFF
V: TRBV18; J: TRBJ2-3; size: .; D: TRBD1; DNA: TGTGCCAGCTCACCACTGACAGGGCCCGATACGCAGTATTTT; CDR3: CASSPLTGPDTQYF
V: TRBV11-2; J: TRBJ2-3; size: .; D: .; DNA: TGTGCCAGCAGCTTCGGAGGGCACCAGATCACAGATACGCAGTATTTT; CDR3: CASSFGGHQITDTQYF
V: TRBV11-3; J: TRBJ2-3; size: .; D: .; DNA: TGTGCCAGCAGCCTCGGGACTCAGAGCACAGATACGCAGTATTTT; CDR3: CASSLGTQSTDTQYF
V: TRBV12-3/TRBV12-4; J: TRBJ1-2; size: .; D: .; DNA: TGTGCCAGCAGGCGCCAAGACCATGGCTACACCTTC; CDR3: CASRRQDHGYTF
V: TRBV30; J: TRBJ1-2; size: .; D: .; DNA: TGTGCCTGGAATACTTTTACAGGGTCCTACTATGGCTACACCTTC; CDR3: CAWNTFTGSYYGYTF
V: TRBV5-1; J: TRBJ2-3; size: .; D: .; DNA: TGCGCCAGTCGCAGGGGTGAGGGAGATACGCAGTATTTT; CDR3: CASRRGEGDTQYF
V: TRBV16; J: TRBJ1-5; size: once; D: .; DNA: TGTGCCAGCAGCCGGGACAGCAATCAGCCCCAGCATTTT; CDR3: CASSRDSNQPQHF
V: TRBV3-1/TRBV3-2; J: TRBJ2-7; size: .; D: .; DNA: TGTGCCAGCAGCCAAGATGGGTTTGAGCAGTACTTC; CDR3: CASSQDGFEQYF
V: TRBV5-4; J: TRBJ1-3; size: .; D: .; DNA: TGTGCCAGCAGCTTTAAGACAGGAAGCTCTGGAAACACCATATATTTT; CDR3: CASSFKTGSSGNTIYF
V: TRBV30; J: TRBJ1-6; size: .; D: TRBD1; DNA: TGTGCCTGGAGTATCGACAGGGGTAGTTCACCCCTCCACTTT; CDR3: CAWSIDRGSSPLHF
V: TRBV10-2; J: TRBJ2-1; size: .; D: .; DNA: TGCGCCAGCATCCCGGGACACGAATCCTACAATGAGCAGTTCTTC; CDR3: CASIPGHESYNEQFF
V: TRBV29-1; J: TRBJ1-2; size: .; D: TRBD1; DNA: TGCAGCGTTGTAAGACAGGGGGCGGTTGGCTACACCTTC; CDR3: CSVVRQGAVGYTF
V: TRBV6-6; J: TRBJ2-2; size: .; D: TRBD1; DNA: TGTGCCAGCAGTTACCGGGACAGGGGTACCGGGGAGCTGTTTTTT; CDR3: CASSYRDRGTGELFF
V: TRBV7-2; J: TRBJ2-5; size: .; D: TRBD2; DNA: TGTGCCAGCAGCCGTCAGCGGGGGGGGCGGGAGACCCAGTACTTC; CDR3: CASSRQRGGRETQYF
V: TRBV7-8; J: TRBJ2-1; size: few; D: .; DNA: TGTGCCAGCAGCTTAGTTTTTGGGGGGACCTCCCCCAATGAGCAGTTCTTC; CDR3: CASSLVFGGTSPNEQFF
V: TRBV5-6; J: TRBJ2-7; size: .; D: .; DNA: TGTGCCAGCAGCTTAGAACCTAGCGCCGAGCAGTACTTC; CDR3: CASSLEPSAEQYF
V: TRBV12-5; J: TRBJ1-1; size: .; D: .; DNA: TGTGCTAGTGGTTTGGTACCAGGGTCGGTGAACACTGAAGCTTTCTTT; CDR3: CASGLVPGSVNTEAFF
V: TRBV27; J: TRBJ2-7; size: .; D: .; DNA: TGTGCCAGCTGGCCGAGACAGGCCCCTGTCGAGCAGTACTTC; CDR3: CASWPRQAPVEQYF
V: TRBV28; J: TRBJ1-6; size: .; D: .; DNA: TGTGCCAGCAGTTTGCAAGTGTTGGGCAGGGGATCACCCCTCCACTTT; CDR3: CASSLQVLGRGSPLHF
V: TRBV2; J: TRBJ2-3; size: .; D: .; DNA: TGTGCCAGCAGTACAAGGGAAGCGCAGTATTTT; CDR3: CASSTREAQYF
V: TRBV24-1; J: TRBJ2-5; size: .; D: .; DNA: TGTGCCACCAGTGATTCAACTAGCCTAGAGACCCAGTACTTC; CDR3: CATSDSTSLETQYF
V: TRBV9; J: TRBJ1-1; size: .; D: TRBD1; DNA: TGTGCCAGCAGCGCGGAGGGGGCTCGGAACACTGAAGCTTTCTTT; CDR3: CASSAEGARNTEAFF
V: TRBV28; J: TRBJ1-2; size: .; D: .; DNA: TGTGCCAGCAGCCGATGGTCCTATGGCTACACCTTC; CDR3: CASSRWSYGYTF
V: TRBV11-2; J: TRBJ2-7; size: .; D: .; DNA: TGTGCCAGCAACAATCCATTCCGCGAGCAGTACTTC; CDR3: CASNNPFREQYF
V: TRBV6-6; J: TRBJ2-1; size: .; D: TRBD2; DNA: TGTGCCAGCAGCCTTCCCGGACTAGCGGGGAATGAGCAGTTCTTC; CDR3: CASSLPGLAGNEQFF
V: TRBV7-6; J: TRBJ1-5; size: .; D: TRBD1; DNA: TGTGCCAGCAGCTCCGGGACAGGGGGAAGTCAGCCCCAGCATTTT; CDR3: CASSSGTGGSQPQHF
V: TRBV5-5; J: TRBJ2-1; size: few; D: TRBD2; DNA: TGTGCCAGCAGCCCGGTAGCGGGGGGGGGCCACAATGAGCAGTTCTTC; CDR3: CASSPVAGGGHNEQFF
V: TRBV5-6; J: TRBJ2-3; size: .; D: TRBD2; DNA: TGTGCCAGCAGCTTGGTTGAAGCGGGGGGGGCTAGCACAGATACGCAGTATTTT; CDR3: CASSLVEAGGASTDTQYF
V: TRBV20-1; J: TRBJ1-1; size: .; D: TRBD1; DNA: TGCAGTGCTTCCCAGGGGGCTGAAGCTTTCTTT; CDR3: CSASQGAEAFF
V: TRBV6-6; J: TRBJ1-1; size: .; D: .; DNA: TGTGCCAGCAAGGGCAGTGTGAACACTGAAGCTTTCTTT; CDR3: CASKGSVNTEAFF
V: TRBV7-2; J: TRBJ2-1; size: .; D: .; DNA: TGTGCCAGCAGCTTAGCTTTGGGTGAGCAGTTCTTC; CDR3: CASSLALGEQFF
V: TRBV30; J: TRBJ2-1; size: .; D: TRBD2; DNA: TGTGCCTGGATGAGCGGGGGCTCCAATGAGCAGTTCTTC; CDR3: CAWMSGGSNEQFF
V: TRBV6-5; J: TRBJ2-7; size: .; D: TRBD1; DNA: TGTGCCAGCAGGTCAGGGGGACCCTACGAGCAGTACTTC; CDR3: CASRSGGPYEQYF
V: TRBV7-9; J: TRBJ1-4; size: few; D: .; DNA: TGTGCCAGCAGCTTAGAAAAGTCGAATAATGAAAAACTGTTTTTT; CDR3: CASSLEKSNNEKLFF